This T cell receptor beta chain was identified in a study of T-cell memory formation after mild COVID-19. Study-level background: Largely, the TCR clusters proved donor specific.

The CDR3 loop spans 10 amino acids. Germline CDR1 reads DFQATT; CDR2 reads SNEGSKA (reference sequence). The V gene lost 6 bases and the J gene lost 6 bases, with 9 bases spanning the gap. TCRdb recomputed calls from the 5' RACE reads with MiXCR, one row per CDR3 protein. This table holds around 340,000 distinct CDR3 sequences, 15% to 20% found once. The rearrangement uses TRBV20-1 and TRBJ2-7; tentatively, D is TRBD1 or TRBD2 (6 bases each). This clonotype was obtained from a man younger than 35 who had mild COVID-19 (a few samples of this study predate the infection). Cell type and time point are not known. Sequencing was performed on PBMCs or a T cell subset sorted from them (not recorded which). CDR3 in DNA: TGCAGTGCCGGGGGCCCCGAGCAGTACTTC. This sequence encodes CSAGGPEQYF.